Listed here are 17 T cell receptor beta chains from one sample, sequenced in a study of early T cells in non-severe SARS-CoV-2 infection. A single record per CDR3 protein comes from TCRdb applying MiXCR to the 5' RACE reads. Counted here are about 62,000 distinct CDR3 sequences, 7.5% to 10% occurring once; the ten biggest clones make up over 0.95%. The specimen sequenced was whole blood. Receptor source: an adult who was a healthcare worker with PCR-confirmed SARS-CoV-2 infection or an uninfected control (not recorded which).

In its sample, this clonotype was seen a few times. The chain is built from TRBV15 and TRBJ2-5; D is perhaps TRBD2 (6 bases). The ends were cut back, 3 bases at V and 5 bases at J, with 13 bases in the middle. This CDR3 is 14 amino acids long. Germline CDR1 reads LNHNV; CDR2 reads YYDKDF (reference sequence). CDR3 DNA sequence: TGTGCCACCAGCAGTGGGGGGTTTCAGGAGACCCAGTACTTC. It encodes CATSSGGFQETQYF.

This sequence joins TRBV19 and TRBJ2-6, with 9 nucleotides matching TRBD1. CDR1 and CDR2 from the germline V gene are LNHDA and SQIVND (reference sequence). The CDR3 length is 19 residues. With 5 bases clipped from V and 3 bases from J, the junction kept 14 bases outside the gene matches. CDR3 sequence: CASSFGTGRRLSGANVLTF. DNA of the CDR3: TGTGCCAGTAGTTTCGGGACAGGGAGGAGGTTGAGTGGGGCCAACGTCCTGACTTTC.

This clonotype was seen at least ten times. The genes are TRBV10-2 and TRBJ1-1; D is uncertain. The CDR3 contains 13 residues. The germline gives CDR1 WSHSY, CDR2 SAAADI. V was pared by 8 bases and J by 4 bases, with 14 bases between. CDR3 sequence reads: CASVFSKGTEAFF. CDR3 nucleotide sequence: TGCGCCAGCGTCTTCAGTAAGGGCACTGAAGCTTTCTTT.

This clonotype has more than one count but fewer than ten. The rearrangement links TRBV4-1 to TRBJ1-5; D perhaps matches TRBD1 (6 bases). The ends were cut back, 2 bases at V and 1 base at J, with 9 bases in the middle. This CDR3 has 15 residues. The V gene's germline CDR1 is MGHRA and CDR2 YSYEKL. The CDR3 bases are TGCGCCAGCAGCCAATGGGGGGCAAGCAATCAGCCCCAGCATTTT. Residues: CASSQWGASNQPQHF.

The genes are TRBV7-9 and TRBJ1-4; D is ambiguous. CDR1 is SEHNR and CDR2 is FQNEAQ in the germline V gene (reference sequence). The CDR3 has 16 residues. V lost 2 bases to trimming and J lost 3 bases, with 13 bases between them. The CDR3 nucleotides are TGTGCCAGCAGCTTAATCGGTGGGGTGCCTAATGAAAAACTGTTTTTT. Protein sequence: CASSLIGGVPNEKLFF.

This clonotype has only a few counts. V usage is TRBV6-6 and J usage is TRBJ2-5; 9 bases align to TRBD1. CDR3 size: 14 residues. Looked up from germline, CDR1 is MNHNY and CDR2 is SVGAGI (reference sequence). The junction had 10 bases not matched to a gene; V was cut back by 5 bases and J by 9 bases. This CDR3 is CASSPGGQGGAQYF. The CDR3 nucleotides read TGTGCCAGCAGTCCCGGGGGACAGGGAGGGGCCCAGTACTTC.

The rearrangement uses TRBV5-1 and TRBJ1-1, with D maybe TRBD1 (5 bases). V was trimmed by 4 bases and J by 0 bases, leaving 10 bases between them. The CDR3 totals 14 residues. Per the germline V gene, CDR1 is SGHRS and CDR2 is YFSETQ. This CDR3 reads CASSQGRMNTEAFF. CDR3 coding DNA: TGCGCCAGCAGCCAGGGACGGATGAACACTGAAGCTTTCTTT.

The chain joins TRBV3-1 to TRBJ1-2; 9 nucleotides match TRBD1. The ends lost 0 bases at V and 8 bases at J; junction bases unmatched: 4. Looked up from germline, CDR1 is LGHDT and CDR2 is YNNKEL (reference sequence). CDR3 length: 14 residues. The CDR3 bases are TGTGCCAGCAGCCAAGATACGGGACAGGGAGGCTACACCTTC. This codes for CASSQDTGQGGYTF.

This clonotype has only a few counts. Here the CDR3 DNA reads TGCAGTGCTAGAGACTTCGGACAGGGAGGTTCAGATACGCAGTATTTT. This sequence encodes CSARDFGQGGSDTQYF. The V call is TRBV20-1, the J call TRBJ2-3; 8 bases map to TRBD1. Trimming cost V 0 bases and J 4 bases; bases outside gene matches: 9. CDR3 size: 16 residues. CDR1 and CDR2 from the germline V gene are DFQATT and SNEGSKA (reference sequence).

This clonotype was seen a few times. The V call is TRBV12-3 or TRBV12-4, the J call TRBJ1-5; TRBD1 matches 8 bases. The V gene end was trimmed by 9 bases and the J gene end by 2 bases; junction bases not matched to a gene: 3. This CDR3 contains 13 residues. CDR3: CASTGGRNQPQHF. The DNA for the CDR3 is TGTGCCAGTACAGGGGGTCGCAATCAGCCCCAGCATTTT.

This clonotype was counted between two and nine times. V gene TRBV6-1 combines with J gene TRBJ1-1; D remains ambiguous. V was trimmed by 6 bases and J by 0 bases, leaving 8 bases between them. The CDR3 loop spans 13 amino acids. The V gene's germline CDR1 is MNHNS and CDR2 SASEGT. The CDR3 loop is CASSPVLNTEAFF. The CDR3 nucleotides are TGTGCCAGCAGCCCCGTGTTGAACACTGAAGCTTTCTTT.

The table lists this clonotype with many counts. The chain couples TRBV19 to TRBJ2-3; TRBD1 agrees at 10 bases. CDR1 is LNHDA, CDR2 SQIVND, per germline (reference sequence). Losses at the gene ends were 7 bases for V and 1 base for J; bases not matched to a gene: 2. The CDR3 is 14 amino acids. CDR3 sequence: CASKGTGGTDTQYF. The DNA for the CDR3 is TGTGCCAGTAAAGGGACAGGGGGCACAGATACGCAGTATTTT. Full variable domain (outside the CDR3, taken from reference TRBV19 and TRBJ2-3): DGGITQSPKYLFRKEGQNVTLSCEQNLNHDAMYWYRQDPGQGLRLIYYSQIVNDFQKGDIAEGYSVSREKKESFPLTVTSAQKNPTAFYLCASKGTGGTDTQYFGPGTRLTVL.

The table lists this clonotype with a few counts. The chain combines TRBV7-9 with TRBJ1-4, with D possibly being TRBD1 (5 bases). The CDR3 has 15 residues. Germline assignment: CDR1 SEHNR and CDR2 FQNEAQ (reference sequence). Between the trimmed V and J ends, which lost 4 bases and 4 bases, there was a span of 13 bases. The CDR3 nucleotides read TGTGCCAGCAGCTCCGCCGGGACTTATAATGAAAAACTGTTTTTT. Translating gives CASSSAGTYNEKLFF.

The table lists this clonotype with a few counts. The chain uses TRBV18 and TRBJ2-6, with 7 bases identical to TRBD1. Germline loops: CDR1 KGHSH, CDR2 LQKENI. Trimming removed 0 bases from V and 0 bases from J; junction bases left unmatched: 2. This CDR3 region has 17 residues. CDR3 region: CASSPPGQLSGANVLTF. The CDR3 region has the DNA TGTGCCAGCTCACCACCGGGACAGCTCTCTGGGGCCAACGTCCTGACTTTC.

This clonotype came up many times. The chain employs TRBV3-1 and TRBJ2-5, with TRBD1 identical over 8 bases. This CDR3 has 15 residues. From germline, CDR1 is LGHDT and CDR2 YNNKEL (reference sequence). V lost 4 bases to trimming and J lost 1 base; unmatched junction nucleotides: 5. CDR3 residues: CASSLIDRGQETQYF. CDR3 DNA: TGTGCCAGCAGCCTCATCGACAGGGGCCAAGAGACCCAGTACTTC.

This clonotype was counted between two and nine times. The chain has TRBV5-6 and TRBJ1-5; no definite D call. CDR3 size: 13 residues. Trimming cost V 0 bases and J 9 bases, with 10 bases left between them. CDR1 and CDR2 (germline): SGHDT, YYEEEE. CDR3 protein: CASSLEPGAPQHF. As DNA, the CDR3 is TGTGCCAGCAGCTTGGAACCCGGTGCGCCCCAGCATTTT.

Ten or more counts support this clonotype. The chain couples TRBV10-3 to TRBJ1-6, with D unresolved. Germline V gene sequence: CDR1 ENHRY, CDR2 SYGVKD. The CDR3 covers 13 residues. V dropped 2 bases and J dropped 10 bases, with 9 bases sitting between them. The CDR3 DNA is TGTGCCATCAGTGAGCCTCTTGTGTCACCCCTCCACTTT. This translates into CAISEPLVSPLHF.